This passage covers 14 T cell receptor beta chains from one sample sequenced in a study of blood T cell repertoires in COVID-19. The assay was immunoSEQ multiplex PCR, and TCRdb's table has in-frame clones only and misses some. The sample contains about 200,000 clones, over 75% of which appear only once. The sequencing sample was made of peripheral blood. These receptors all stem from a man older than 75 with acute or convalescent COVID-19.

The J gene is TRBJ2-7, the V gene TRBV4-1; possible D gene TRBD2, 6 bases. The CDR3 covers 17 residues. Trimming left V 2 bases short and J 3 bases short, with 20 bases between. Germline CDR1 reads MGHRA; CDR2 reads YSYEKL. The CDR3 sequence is CASSQPPGTAPIYEQYF. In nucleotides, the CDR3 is TGCGCCAGCAGCCAACCCCCCGGGACTGCTCCTATCTACGAGCAGTACTTC.

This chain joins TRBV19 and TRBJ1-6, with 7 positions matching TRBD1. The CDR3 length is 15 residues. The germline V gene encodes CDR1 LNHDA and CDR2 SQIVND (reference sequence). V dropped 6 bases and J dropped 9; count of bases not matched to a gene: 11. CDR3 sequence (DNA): TGTGCCAGTAGCTACAGGGGAACGGGGAGTTCACCCCTCCACTTT. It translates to CASSYRGTGSSPLHF.

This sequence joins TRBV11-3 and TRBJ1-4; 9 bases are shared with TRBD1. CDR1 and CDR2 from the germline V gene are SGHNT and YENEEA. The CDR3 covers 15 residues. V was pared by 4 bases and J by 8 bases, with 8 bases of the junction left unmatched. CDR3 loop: CASSSRTGVREKLFF. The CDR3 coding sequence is TGTGCCAGCAGCTCAAGGACAGGGGTCAGAGAAAAACTGTTTTTT.

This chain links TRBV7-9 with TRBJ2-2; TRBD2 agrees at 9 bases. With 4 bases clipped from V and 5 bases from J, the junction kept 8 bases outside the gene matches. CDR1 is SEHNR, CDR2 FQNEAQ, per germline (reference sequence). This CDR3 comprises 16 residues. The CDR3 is CASSSPAGGLTGELFF. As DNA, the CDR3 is TGTGCCAGCAGCTCTCCCGCGGGAGGGTTAACCGGGGAGCTGTTTTTT.

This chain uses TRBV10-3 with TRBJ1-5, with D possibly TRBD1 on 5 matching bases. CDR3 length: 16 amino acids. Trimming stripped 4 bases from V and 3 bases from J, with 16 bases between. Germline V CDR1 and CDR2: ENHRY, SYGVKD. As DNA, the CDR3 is TGTGCCATCAGTGGAGGAGGGAGCAGGGACAATCAGCCCCAGCATTTT. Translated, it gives CAISGGGSRDNQPQHF.

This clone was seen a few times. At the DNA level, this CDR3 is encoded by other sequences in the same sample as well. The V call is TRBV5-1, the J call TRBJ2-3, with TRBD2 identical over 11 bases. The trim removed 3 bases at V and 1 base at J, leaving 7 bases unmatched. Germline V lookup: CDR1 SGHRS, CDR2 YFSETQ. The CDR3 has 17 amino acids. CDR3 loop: CASSSGLAGGGTDTQYF. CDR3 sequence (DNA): TGCGCCAGCAGCTCCGGACTAGCGGGCGGGGGCACAGATACGCAGTATTTT.

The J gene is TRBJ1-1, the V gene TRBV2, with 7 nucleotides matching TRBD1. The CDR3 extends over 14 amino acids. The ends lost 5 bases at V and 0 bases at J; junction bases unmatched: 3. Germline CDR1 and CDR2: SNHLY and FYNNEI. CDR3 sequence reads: CASSPQGLNTEAFF. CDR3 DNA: TGTGCCAGCAGTCCACAGGGGCTGAACACTGAAGCTTTCTTT.

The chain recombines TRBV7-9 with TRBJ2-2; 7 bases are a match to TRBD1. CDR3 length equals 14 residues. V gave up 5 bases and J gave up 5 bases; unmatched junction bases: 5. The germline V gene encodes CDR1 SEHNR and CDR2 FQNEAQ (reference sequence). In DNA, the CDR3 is TGTGCCAGCAGCGGCCGACAGGGTACCGGGGAGCTGTTTTTT. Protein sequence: CASSGRQGTGELFF.

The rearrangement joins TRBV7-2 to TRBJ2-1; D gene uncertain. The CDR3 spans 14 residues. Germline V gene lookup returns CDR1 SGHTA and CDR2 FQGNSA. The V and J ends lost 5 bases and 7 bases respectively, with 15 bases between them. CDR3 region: CASSTGLVRNEQFF. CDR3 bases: TGTGCCAGCAGCACGGGTTTGGTTAGAAATGAGCAGTTCTTC.

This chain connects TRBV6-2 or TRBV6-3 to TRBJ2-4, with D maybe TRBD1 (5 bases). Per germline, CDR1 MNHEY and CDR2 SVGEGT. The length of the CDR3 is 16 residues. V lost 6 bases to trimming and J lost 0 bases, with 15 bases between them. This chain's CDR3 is CASSPRTTVAKNIQYF. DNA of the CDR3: TGTGCCAGCAGCCCTAGGACGACAGTAGCCAAAAACATTCAGTACTTC.

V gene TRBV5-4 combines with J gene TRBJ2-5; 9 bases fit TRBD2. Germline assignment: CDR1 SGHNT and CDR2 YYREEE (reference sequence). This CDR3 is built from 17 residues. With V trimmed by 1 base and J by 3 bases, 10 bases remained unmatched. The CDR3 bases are TGTGCCAGCAGCTTGCGTGGGTTAGCGGGAGCCAAAGAGACCCAGTACTTC. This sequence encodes CASSLRGLAGAKETQYF.

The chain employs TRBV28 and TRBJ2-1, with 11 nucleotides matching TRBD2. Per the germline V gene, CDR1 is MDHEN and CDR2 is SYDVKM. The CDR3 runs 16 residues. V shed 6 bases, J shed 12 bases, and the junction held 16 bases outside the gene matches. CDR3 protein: CASSSALAGGRGGQFF. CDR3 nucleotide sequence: TGTGCCAGCAGCTCCGCCCTAGCGGGGGGCCGAGGGGGGCAGTTCTTC.

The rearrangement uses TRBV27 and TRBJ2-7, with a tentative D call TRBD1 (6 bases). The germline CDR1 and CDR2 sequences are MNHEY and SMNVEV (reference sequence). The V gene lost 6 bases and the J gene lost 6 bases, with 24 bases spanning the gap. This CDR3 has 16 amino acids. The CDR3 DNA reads TGTGCCAGCAGCTCTCTTGGGGGCGGTTTTTCTCTCGAGCAGTACTTC. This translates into CASSSLGGGFSLEQYF.

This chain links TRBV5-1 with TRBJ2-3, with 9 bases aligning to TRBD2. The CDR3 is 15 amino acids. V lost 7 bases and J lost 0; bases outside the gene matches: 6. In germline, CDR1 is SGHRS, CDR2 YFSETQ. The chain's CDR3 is CASETSGYSTDTQYF. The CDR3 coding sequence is TGCGCCAGCGAAACTAGCGGGTATAGCACAGATACGCAGTATTTT.